Below are 24 T cell receptor beta chains sequenced from a single sample in a study of Tregs in tolerant kidney transplant recipients. Data came from immunoSEQ multiplex PCR; TCRdb stores just in-frame clones and leaves some out. The repertoire holds some 100,000 clones, with 92% as singletons. Sequencing was done on a sample of CD4+ T cells from blood. Receptors were obtained from a human donor in good health.

The chain couples TRBV2 to TRBJ2-7; 8 bases are shared with TRBD2. Germline V gene data show CDR1 as SNHLY and CDR2 as FYNNEI. Trimming took 1 base from V and 4 from J; bases not matched to a gene: 6. The CDR3 runs 15 residues. CDR3 in amino acids: CASSEGDSGIYEQYF. CDR3 bases: TGTGCCAGCAGTGAAGGGGATAGCGGGATTTACGAGCAGTACTTC.

This sequence joins TRBV6-5 and TRBJ2-2; the D gene is possibly TRBD2 (8 bases). The CDR3 spans 15 residues. The V gene's germline CDR1 is MNHEY and CDR2 SVGAGI. V was pared by 6 bases and J by 8 bases, with 19 bases between. The CDR3 DNA reads as TGTGCCAGCAGGCCCGGGAGGGGGCGGTCGGGGGAGCTGTTTTTT. It specifies CASRPGRGRSGELFF.

The CDR3 DNA follows: TGTGCCAGCAGCCGGGACAGGGTTAACGAGCAGTACTTC. Translated: CASSRDRVNEQYF. The chain uses TRBV7-2 and TRBJ2-7; 9 bases map to TRBD1. The CDR3 spans 13 residues. The J segment lost 5 bases and the V segment lost 5 bases, leaving 4 bases of the junction unmatched. CDR1 and CDR2 (germline): SGHTA, FQGNSA.

The rearrangement uses TRBV5-1 and TRBJ1-6; D is uncertain. Per the germline V gene, CDR1 is SGHRS and CDR2 is YFSETQ. This CDR3 has 13 amino acids. The ends were cut back, 0 bases at V and 7 bases at J, with 5 bases in the middle. The DNA for the CDR3 is TGCGCCAGCAGCTTGGCCCAGAATTCACCCCTCCACTTT. It codes for CASSLAQNSPLHF.

This chain connects TRBV4-1 to TRBJ2-3, with a weak D call TRBD1 (5 bases). Trimming removed 4 bases at V and 0 bases at J, with 11 bases between. There are 15 residues in the CDR3. Germline-derived CDR1 and CDR2 are MGHRA and YSYEKL. The CDR3 loop reads CASSLRQSSTDTQYF. The CDR3, as DNA: TGCGCCAGCAGCCTCAGACAGTCTAGCACAGATACGCAGTATTTT.

The chain has TRBV13 and TRBJ1-3; D remains unclear. V dropped 4 bases and J dropped 0 bases, with 10 bases sitting between them. Germline assignment: CDR1 PRHDT and CDR2 FYEKMQ (reference sequence). The CDR3 sequence is 15 residues long. The CDR3: CASSSRVNSGNTIYF. The CDR3 DNA reads as TGTGCCAGCAGCTCAAGGGTCAACTCTGGAAACACCATATATTTT.

In nucleotides, the CDR3 is TGTGCCAGCAGTCCGACGACAGCAGGGAACACTGAAGCTTTCTTT. Protein product: CASSPTTAGNTEAFF. The chain links TRBV5-4 to TRBJ1-1; weak D call: TRBD1 (5 bases). The germline V gene encodes CDR1 SGHNT and CDR2 YYREEE (reference sequence). Trimming removed 5 bases from V and 1 base from J, with 15 bases in between. The CDR3 consists of 15 residues. Full variable domain (missing parts from reference TRBV5-4 and TRBJ1-1): ETGVTQSPTHLIKTRGQQVTLRCSSQSGHNTVSWYQQALGQGPQFIFQYYREEENGRGNFPPRFSGLQFPNYSSELNVNALELDDSALYLCASSPTTAGNTEAFFGQGTRLTVV.

The genes are TRBV18 and TRBJ2-6; 8 positions match TRBD1. Germline values: CDR1 KGHSH, CDR2 LQKENI. The CDR3 has 18 amino acids. J was trimmed by 0 bases and V by 3 bases; bases with no gene match: 7. CDR3 in amino acids: CASSPRTGSLSGANVLTF. Written as DNA, the CDR3 is TGTGCCAGCTCACCTCGGACAGGGTCGCTCTCTGGGGCCAACGTCCTGACTTTC.

The chain has TRBV5-6 and TRBJ2-1, with TRBD2 identical over 7 bases. CDR3 size: 15 residues. V shed 0 bases and J 6 bases; nucleotides not matched to a gene: 6. Germline CDR1 reads SGHDT; CDR2 reads YYEEEE. The CDR3 protein is CASSLGLAALNEQFF. In DNA form, the CDR3 reads TGTGCCAGCAGCTTGGGGCTAGCGGCTCTCAATGAGCAGTTCTTC.

V gene TRBV11-3 combines with J gene TRBJ2-3; TRBD2 aligns across 11 bases. This CDR3 contains 17 residues. Unmatched junction bases numbered 8, after V lost 1 base and J lost 5 bases. In germline, CDR1 is SGHNT, CDR2 YENEEA. In DNA, the CDR3 is TGTGCCAGCAGCTTAGGTCTCCTAGCGGGGGGTGGAGATACGCAGTATTTT. Amino acids: CASSLGLLAGGGDTQYF.

The chain couples TRBV11-2 to TRBJ1-1; no clear D gene. V lost 4 bases to trimming and J lost 4 bases, with 13 bases between them. Germline V gene lookup returns CDR1 SGHAT and CDR2 FQNNGV. The CDR3 loop spans 14 amino acids. CDR3 amino acids: CASSWVGAGTEAFF. The CDR3, as DNA: TGTGCCAGCAGCTGGGTGGGCGCGGGCACTGAAGCTTTCTTT. Drawing the rest from reference TRBV11-2 and TRBJ1-1, the complete variable domain is EAGVAQSPRYKIIEKRQSVAFWCNPISGHATLYWYQQILGQGPKLLIQFQNNGVVDDSQLPKDRFSAERLKGVDSTLKIQPAKLEDSAVYLCASSWVGAGTEAFFGQGTRLTVV.

V gene TRBV18 combines with J gene TRBJ1-2; a possible D gene is TRBD1 (6 bases). Germline CDR1 KGHSH, CDR2 LQKENI. The germline V and J ends were trimmed by 0 bases and 7 bases, with 27 bases remaining between them. The CDR3 sequence is 19 residues long. The CDR3 spells CASSPPIGDINMRTFGYTF. The CDR3 DNA sequence: TGTGCCAGCTCACCACCAATTGGGGACATAAACATGAGGACTTTTGGCTACACCTTC. Combining the CDR3 with reference TRBV18 and TRBJ1-2 gives the whole variable domain NAGVMQNPRHLVRRRGQEARLRCSPMKGHSHVYWYRQLPEEGLKFMVYLQKENIIDESGMPKERFSAEFPKEGPSILRIQQVVRGDSAAYFCASSPPIGDINMRTFGYTFGSGTRLTVV.

This chain connects TRBV19 to TRBJ1-1, with a tentative D call TRBD1 (5 bases). Germline V gene data show CDR1 as LNHDA and CDR2 as SQIVND (reference sequence). The CDR3 spans 14 residues. Trimming took 1 base from V and 5 from J, leaving 11 bases between them. CDR3 bases: TGTGCCAGTAGTATAGGGCAGGGTCGGACTGAAGCTTTCTTT. Amino acid sequence: CASSIGQGRTEAFF.

The chain joins TRBV19 to TRBJ2-3; D is uncertain. The CDR3 loop spans 13 amino acids. V shed 10 bases and J shed 6 bases, with 17 bases lying between them. Germline CDR1 is LNHDA and CDR2 is SQIVND (reference sequence). CDR3 in DNA: TGTGCCACCAAAAGTAGATCTAGGGATACGCAGTATTTT. It yields the protein CATKSRSRDTQYF.

The CDR3 DNA is TGTGCCAGCAGTGAAGTGGGGACAGGGCTTGGGGAAAAACTGTTTTTT. This codes for CASSEVGTGLGEKLFF. V gene TRBV2 combines with J gene TRBJ1-4; 9 bases fit TRBD1. CDR3 length: 16 residues. In germline, CDR1 is SNHLY, CDR2 FYNNEI. Trimming at V came to 1 base and at J to 8 bases, leaving 8 bases not matched to a gene. Filled out from reference TRBV2 and TRBJ1-4, the complete variable domain reads EPEVTQTPSHQVTQMGQEVILRCVPISNHLYFYWYRQILGQKVEFLVSFYNNEISEKSEIFDDQFSVERPDGSNFTLKIRSTKLEDSAMYFCASSEVGTGLGEKLFFGSGTQLSVL.

This clone has just one count. The chain uses TRBV5-6 and TRBJ1-4; D gene unclear. CDR1 is SGHDT, CDR2 YYEEEE, per germline. Trimming removed 4 bases at V and 0 bases at J, with 7 bases between. The CDR3 contains 14 residues. The CDR3 nucleotides are TGTGCCAGCAGCCTCCGTTCAACTAATGAAAAACTGTTTTTT. Protein product: CASSLRSTNEKLFF.

In its sample, this clone was seen once. The gene calls are TRBV18 and TRBJ2-5; D gene unclear. The length of the CDR3 is 13 residues. Trimming cost V 3 bases and J 4 bases, with 9 bases left between them. Germline assignment: CDR1 KGHSH and CDR2 LQKENI. The CDR3 loop is CASSPSGPETQYF. CDR3 DNA: TGTGCCAGCTCACCCTCTGGCCCAGAGACCCAGTACTTC.

The chain uses TRBV11-2 and TRBJ2-7; D call uncertain. The CDR3 spans 12 residues. Germline CDR1 and CDR2: SGHAT and FQNNGV. V lost 4 bases, J lost 6 bases, and 10 bases lay in between. CDR3 nucleotides: TGTGCCAGCAGCTCCTCCAGGTCCGAGCAGTACTTC. This codes for CASSSSRSEQYF.

Worth noting for this clone: At one of its ends the junction is not consistent with the germline gene, which may arise from a read error. This rearrangement joins TRBV5-1 to TRBJ1-4; a possible D gene is TRBD1 (6 bases). This CDR3 has 14 amino acids. The germline CDR1 and CDR2 sequences are SGHRS and YFSETQ. CDR3 protein: CAGSPDTGYEKLFF. CDR3 coding DNA: TGCGCCGGCAGCCCGGACACAGGGTATGAAAAACTGTTTTTT.

Concerning this clone itself: The sample carries other DNA sequences with the same CDR3. V is TRBV19 and J is TRBJ1-5, with a possible D match to TRBD1 (5 bases). CDR1 and CDR2 from the germline V gene are LNHDA and SQIVND (reference sequence). V lost 3 bases and J 7 bases, leaving 25 bases between the germline ends. The CDR3 totals 18 residues. The CDR3 protein is CASSIAARVLGRGQPQHF. Written as DNA, the CDR3 is TGTGCCAGTAGTATTGCGGCCAGGGTACTTGGTCGCGGGCAGCCCCAGCATTTT.

This chain joins TRBV7-6 and TRBJ1-3; D gene ambiguous. The germline CDR1 and CDR2 sequences are SGHVS and FNYEAQ. Between the trimmed V and J ends, which lost 5 bases and 0 bases, there was a span of 14 bases. The CDR3 is made up of 16 amino acids. CDR3 nucleotides: TGTGCCAGCAGCACACTGGACCCGAGCTCTGGAAACACCATATATTTT. Translation gives CASSTLDPSSGNTIYF.

This chain uses TRBV5-4 with TRBJ2-5, with no clear D. The V gene lost 4 bases and the J gene lost 0 bases, with 7 bases spanning the gap. Germline V gene sequence: CDR1 SGHNT, CDR2 YYREEE (reference sequence). The CDR3 has 13 residues. Here the CDR3 reads CASSQGNQETQYF. CDR3 bases: TGTGCCAGCAGCCAAGGGAACCAAGAGACCCAGTACTTC.

The CDR3 region is CASSLGRDTQYF. As DNA, the CDR3 is TGTGCCAGCAGCTTAGGTAGAGATACGCAGTATTTT. This chain uses TRBV11-2 with TRBJ2-3; D ambiguous. V was clipped by 1 base and J by 5 bases, with 4 bases between them. The CDR3 loop spans 12 amino acids. The germline gives CDR1 SGHAT, CDR2 FQNNGV. Based on the CDR3 plus reference TRBV11-2 and TRBJ2-3, the full variable domain is EAGVAQSPRYKIIEKRQSVAFWCNPISGHATLYWYQQILGQGPKLLIQFQNNGVVDDSQLPKDRFSAERLKGVDSTLKIQPAKLEDSAVYLCASSLGRDTQYFGPGTRLTVL.

The CDR3 loop reads CASSPGQAPYEQYF. DNA for the CDR3: TGTGCCAGCAGTCCGGGACAGGCCCCCTACGAGCAGTACTTC. This chain connects TRBV27 to TRBJ2-7; the match to TRBD1 covers 8 bases. Trimming at V came to 5 bases and at J to 2 bases, leaving 5 bases not matched to a gene. The CDR3 is 14 residues long. Germline lookup yields CDR1 MNHEY and CDR2 SMNVEV (reference sequence).